This entry lists 17 T cell receptor beta chains sequenced from one sample in a study of control samples from healthy donors and cancer patients. Some clones are missing from TCRdb's copy, which holds only in-frame ones; the method was immunoSEQ multiplex PCR. The sample records around 85,000 clones, 85% to 90% being singletons. The source material was blood. Receptor source: a woman in her sixties in good health.

The rearrangement uses TRBV19 and TRBJ2-7; 8 nucleotides line up with TRBD1. This CDR3 contains 14 residues. From germline, CDR1 is LNHDA and CDR2 SQIVND (reference sequence). V was pared by 3 bases and J by 4 bases, with 5 bases of the junction left unmatched. CDR3: CASSIRGLGYEQYF. The DNA of the CDR3 is TGTGCCAGTAGTATCAGGGGGCTTGGGTACGAGCAGTACTTC. The full variable domain, in which reference TRBV19 and TRBJ2-7 provide the parts outside the CDR3, is DGGITQSPKYLFRKEGQNVTLSCEQNLNHDAMYWYRQDPGQGLRLIYYSQIVNDFQKGDIAEGYSVSREKKESFPLTVTSAQKNPTAFYLCASSIRGLGYEQYFGPGTRLTVT.

The chain employs TRBV2 and TRBJ2-3, with D possibly being TRBD1 or TRBD2 (6 bases each). In germline, CDR1 is SNHLY, CDR2 FYNNEI. CDR3 length: 15 amino acids. The ends were cut back, 10 bases at V and 1 base at J, with 18 bases in the middle. The CDR3: CAINGGDIGTDTQYF. In DNA, the CDR3 is TGTGCCATCAACGGCGGGGACATTGGCACAGATACGCAGTATTTT. The variable domain in full, with the rest retrieved from reference TRBV2 and TRBJ2-3, is EPEVTQTPSHQVTQMGQEVILRCVPISNHLYFYWYRQILGQKVEFLVSFYNNEISEKSEIFDDQFSVERPDGSNFTLKIRSTKLEDSAMYFCAINGGDIGTDTQYFGPGTRLTVL.

The CDR3 here is CASSDREHSYGYTF. In nucleotides, the CDR3 is TGTGCCAGCAGTGACAGGGAGCACAGCTATGGCTACACCTTC. The gene calls are TRBV25-1 and TRBJ1-2; maybe TRBD1 (5 bases). Germline CDR1 is MGHDK and CDR2 is SYGVNS. The V end was cut by 3 bases, the J end by 4 bases, with 12 bases between. The CDR3 loop spans 14 amino acids.

The gene calls are TRBV18 and TRBJ2-7; D is unresolved. The CDR3 consists of 12 residues. V lost 4 bases and J lost 3, with 7 bases in between. Per the germline V gene, CDR1 is KGHSH and CDR2 is LQKENI. In nucleotides, the CDR3 is TGTGCCAGCTCACTTGACGGCTACGAGCAGTACTTC. Its protein product is CASSLDGYEQYF.

The J gene is TRBJ2-3, the V gene TRBV9; TRBD2 agrees at 8 bases. Germline V CDR1 and CDR2: SGDLS, YYNGEE. Trimming removed 0 bases from V and 0 bases from J; junction bases left unmatched: 6. CDR3 length equals 17 residues. The CDR3 nucleotides are TGTGCCAGCAGCGTAGTCGGGCGGGAGGCAAGCACAGATACGCAGTATTTT. This encodes CASSVVGREASTDTQYF.

The V and J genes are TRBV6-5 and TRBJ1-1, with a tentative D call TRBD1 (5 bases). The germline V and J ends were trimmed by 0 bases and 1 base, with 6 bases remaining between them. The V gene's germline CDR1 is MNHEY and CDR2 SVGAGI. The CDR3 covers 14 residues. In DNA form, the CDR3 reads TGTGCCAGCAGTTACTCGAGGGGGAACACTGAAGCTTTCTTT. Translated: CASSYSRGNTEAFF.

The chain recombines TRBV7-8 with TRBJ1-5; no firm D call. The length of the CDR3 is 17 residues. Trimming took 3 bases from V and 0 from J, leaving 15 bases between them. Germline values: CDR1 SGHVS, CDR2 FQNEAQ. CDR3 sequence: CASSLLGRIYSNQPQHF. The CDR3 DNA is TGTGCCAGCAGCTTGTTGGGGAGGATCTATAGCAATCAGCCCCAGCATTTT.

V is TRBV28 and J is TRBJ1-6, with D perhaps matching TRBD1 (5 bases). V shed 2 bases and J shed 4 bases, with 9 bases lying between them. Germline V gives CDR1 MDHEN, CDR2 SYDVKM. This CDR3 region has 15 residues. The CDR3 DNA sequence: TGTGCCAGCAGTTTAAGGACACCTTATAATTCACCCCTCCACTTT. As protein: CASSLRTPYNSPLHF.

The rearrangement uses TRBV19 and TRBJ2-6, with D possibly TRBD1 on 6 matching bases. The CDR3 is made up of 17 amino acids. Germline loops: CDR1 LNHDA, CDR2 SQIVND (reference sequence). Deletions cut 6 bases from V and 0 bases from J, with 15 bases between. DNA for the CDR3: TGTGCCAGTAGAGGGGGTGTTTTTACCTCTGGGGCCAACGTCCTGACTTTC. Its protein is CASRGGVFTSGANVLTF.

The chain links TRBV5-6 to TRBJ1-1; 9 nucleotides line up with TRBD1. This CDR3 contains 12 residues. Germline V CDR1 and CDR2: SGHDT, YYEEEE. The junction had 4 bases not matched to a gene; V was cut back by 2 bases and J by 11 bases. CDR3 coding DNA: TGTGCCAGCAGCTTTCAACAGGGGGCGGCTTTCTTT. Protein: CASSFQQGAAFF.

The chain employs TRBV29-1 and TRBJ1-4; 7 nucleotides line up with TRBD1. Germline V CDR1 and CDR2: SQVTM, ANQGSEA. V gave up 2 bases and J gave up 8 bases; unmatched junction bases: 5. The CDR3 length is 13 residues. In nucleotides, the CDR3 is TGCAGCGTTGAATACAGGGGAGGAGAAAAACTGTTTTTT. Translating it yields CSVEYRGGEKLFF.

In DNA, the CDR3 is TGTGCCAGCAGCCCACTGGTCCGCGATTACAATGAGCAGTTCTTC. The encoded protein is CASSPLVRDYNEQFF. The chain employs TRBV3-1 (or the pseudogene TRBV3-2) and TRBJ2-1; D gene uncertain. The CDR3 has 15 amino acids. Trimming took off 4 bases at V and 4 bases at J, with 14 bases between the two ends. The germline V gene encodes CDR1 LGHDT and CDR2 YNNKEL (reference sequence).

The chain joins TRBV3-1 (or the pseudogene TRBV3-2) to TRBJ2-1; the D is unclear. The CDR3 loop spans 14 amino acids. V lost 0 bases and J lost 5, with 8 bases in between. Germline-derived CDR1 and CDR2 are LGHDT and YNNKEL (reference sequence). The CDR3 protein is CASSQDAGNNEQFF. DNA for the CDR3: TGTGCCAGCAGCCAAGACGCAGGTAACAATGAGCAGTTCTTC.

The chain links TRBV2 to TRBJ1-2, with 9 bases fitting TRBD1. The V and J ends lost 8 bases and 8 bases, in that order; junction bases with no gene match: 9. This CDR3 contains 13 residues. CDR1 is SNHLY, CDR2 FYNNEI, per germline. CDR3 loop: CASQLTGGVGYTF. For the CDR3, the DNA is TGTGCCAGCCAACTCACAGGGGGCGTAGGCTACACCTTC.

The chain has TRBV29-1 and TRBJ2-3; D is possibly TRBD1 (6 bases). Germline CDR1 is SQVTM and CDR2 is ANQGSEA. The V end lost 7 bases, the J end lost 4 bases, and 12 bases lay between the germline ends. CDR3 length equals 12 residues. CDR3 sequence reads: CSADAGADTQYF. The CDR3 DNA follows: TGCAGCGCCGACGCAGGGGCAGATACGCAGTATTTT.

The rearrangement links TRBV19 to TRBJ2-7; D unclear. With 5 bases removed from V and 0 bases from J, the gap between germline ends came to 11 bases. Germline CDR1 LNHDA, CDR2 SQIVND (reference sequence). This CDR3 spans 14 amino acids. As DNA, the CDR3 is TGTGCCAGTAGTGCAACATCAGACTCCTACGAGCAGTACTTC. Its translation: CASSATSDSYEQYF.

The J gene is TRBJ2-5, the V gene TRBV18; weak D call: TRBD2 (5 bases). The germline CDR1 and CDR2 sequences are KGHSH and LQKENI. The CDR3 is 13 amino acids. The V end was cut by 8 bases, the J end by 4 bases, with 14 bases between. The CDR3 loop reads CASLRSSGETQYF. The CDR3 DNA reads TGTGCCAGCCTCCGCTCGAGCGGAGAGACCCAGTACTTC.